This passage covers 32 T cell receptor beta chains from one sample sequenced in a study of blood T cell repertoires in COVID-19. Profiled with immunoSEQ multiplex PCR; TCRdb holds only in-frame clones, not every one. Altogether around 210,000 clones are present, 80% to 90% being singletons, with the ten largest covering approximately 8.1%. Sequencing input: PBMCs or T cells enriched from blood (not recorded which). The receptors originated from a woman between 18 and 29 years old who had recovered from COVID-19.

This chain uses TRBV5-1 with TRBJ2-3, with TRBD2 matching 7 bases. The germline V gene has CDR1 SGHRS and CDR2 YFSETQ. The CDR3 has 14 residues. The V gene end was trimmed by 0 bases and the J gene end by 4 bases; junction bases not matched to a gene: 2. CDR3 region: CASSLDAGADTQYF. The CDR3 bases are TGCGCCAGCAGCTTGGATGCGGGAGCAGATACGCAGTATTTT.

The chain has TRBV11-2 and TRBJ1-2; D remains ambiguous. The V gene's germline CDR1 is SGHAT and CDR2 FQNNGV. This CDR3 spans 15 amino acids. Trimming removed 2 bases at V and 0 bases at J, with 10 bases between. The CDR3 reads CASSLLRSTNYGYTF. The CDR3 DNA follows: TGTGCCAGCAGCTTACTCCGGTCAACTAACTATGGCTACACCTTC.

J is TRBJ1-2 and V is TRBV14; D remains unclear. The CDR3 contains 16 residues. V was shortened by 1 base and J by 4 bases, with 16 bases between the two germline ends. CDR1 SGHDN and CDR2 FVKESK come from the germline V gene. In DNA, the CDR3 is TGTGCCAGCAGCCAAGGCCCCCCCCTCGGCGGCTATGGCTACACCTTC. Its protein product is CASSQGPPLGGYGYTF.

This clone appeared once. The gene calls are TRBV3-1 (or the pseudogene TRBV3-2) and TRBJ1-2; D gene uncertain. The germline V gene has CDR1 LGHDT and CDR2 YNNKEL (reference sequence). CDR3 length: 14 residues. V dropped 7 bases and J dropped 7 bases, with 19 bases sitting between them. The CDR3 sequence is CASTHGRAEGGYTF. The CDR3, as DNA: TGTGCCAGCACCCATGGGCGGGCGGAAGGTGGCTACACCTTC.

This clone was seen just once. This chain connects TRBV6-5 to TRBJ2-7; D is perhaps TRBD1 (6 bases). Germline-derived CDR1 and CDR2 are MNHEY and SVGAGI. This CDR3 comprises 15 residues. V lost 6 bases, J lost 4 bases, and 19 bases lay in between. The CDR3 DNA is TGTGCCAGCAGCGTCTCAGGGGCTAAAGGGTACGAGCAGTACTTC. It specifies CASSVSGAKGYEQYF.

The J gene is TRBJ2-7, the V gene TRBV2, with 9 nucleotides matching TRBD2. Unmatched junction bases numbered 5, after V lost 8 bases and J lost 6 bases. Germline V lookup: CDR1 SNHLY, CDR2 FYNNEI. The CDR3 runs 12 residues. CDR3 sequence: CASAGGPGEQYF. For the CDR3, the DNA is TGTGCCAGCGCGGGGGGGCCTGGCGAGCAGTACTTC.

This clone was found a few times. CDR3 region: CASSLHRGRETQYF. The CDR3 DNA sequence: TGTGCCAGCAGCTTGCACAGGGGTAGGGAGACCCAGTACTTC. The V and J genes are TRBV5-4 and TRBJ2-5; 7 nucleotides agree with TRBD1. The CDR3 has 14 residues. Germline V gene lookup returns CDR1 SGHNT and CDR2 YYREEE (reference sequence). The J segment lost 5 bases and the V segment lost 1 base, leaving 5 bases of the junction unmatched.

The V and J genes are TRBV28 and TRBJ2-7; D might be TRBD2 (5 bases). The V end was cut by 6 bases, the J end by 2 bases, with 14 bases between. This CDR3 spans 14 amino acids. Germline V gene lookup returns CDR1 MDHEN and CDR2 SYDVKM. The CDR3 spells CASRLEGATYEQYF. CDR3 coding DNA: TGTGCCAGCAGGCTCGAGGGCGCTACCTACGAGCAGTACTTC.

The rearrangement uses TRBV5-1 and TRBJ2-2, with D hard to call. CDR3 size: 19 residues. The germline CDR1 and CDR2 sequences are SGHRS and YFSETQ. Deletions cut 1 base from V and 2 bases from J, with 21 bases between. The chain's CDR3 is CASSLRLSPGSSNTGELFF. The CDR3 nucleotides read TGCGCCAGCAGCTTGCGTCTAAGCCCGGGTAGCAGCAACACCGGGGAGCTGTTTTTT.

The chain links TRBV2 to TRBJ1-2, with a weak D call TRBD1 (5 bases). The CDR3 length is 14 residues. The germline V gene has CDR1 SNHLY and CDR2 FYNNEI. V was trimmed by 8 bases and J by 4 bases, leaving 17 bases between them. The CDR3 coding sequence is TGTGCCAGCCTTCAGGGTCTCTCTAGCTATGGCTACACCTTC. This sequence encodes CASLQGLSSYGYTF.

The gene calls are TRBV14 and TRBJ2-1; 9 nucleotides line up with TRBD2. The CDR3 is made up of 16 amino acids. Looked up from germline, CDR1 is SGHDN and CDR2 is FVKESK. Trimming removed 1 base from V and 7 bases from J; junction bases left unmatched: 8. CDR3 coding DNA: TGTGCCAGCAGCCAAGTTAGCGGGGGATTTCGGAATGAGCAGTTCTTC. This sequence encodes CASSQVSGGFRNEQFF.

This chain uses TRBV5-1 with TRBJ1-5, with D tentatively TRBD1 (5 bases). The V gene's germline CDR1 is SGHRS and CDR2 YFSETQ. The CDR3 loop spans 14 amino acids. V lost 3 bases and J 2 bases, leaving 9 bases between the germline ends. In DNA, the CDR3 is TGCGCCAGCAGCTCTCAAGGGGGCAATCAGCCCCAGCATTTT. It yields the protein CASSSQGGNQPQHF.

The chain carries TRBV28 and TRBJ1-2, with 8 bases identical to TRBD1. Germline V gene sequence: CDR1 MDHEN, CDR2 SYDVKM. CDR3 length: 17 amino acids. J lost 8 bases, V lost 3 bases, and 17 bases had no gene match. CDR3 sequence reads: CASSFLRTGKISGGYTF. In DNA form, the CDR3 reads TGTGCCAGCAGTTTCCTCCGGACAGGGAAAATCTCTGGCGGCTACACCTTC.

The rearrangement links TRBV2 to TRBJ2-2, with 8 bases matching TRBD2. CDR1 is SNHLY and CDR2 is FYNNEI in the germline V gene. The junction had 11 bases not matched to a gene; V was cut back by 6 bases and J by 2 bases. This CDR3 contains 17 residues. The CDR3 nucleotides read TGTGCCAGCAGCCCGACTAGCGTGGATCAAAACACCGGGGAGCTGTTTTTT. Residues: CASSPTSVDQNTGELFF.

The chain combines TRBV9 with TRBJ2-5; 8 nucleotides line up with TRBD2. This CDR3 has 16 amino acids. Germline loops: CDR1 SGDLS, CDR2 YYNGEE. The V gene end was trimmed by 0 bases and the J gene end by 0 bases; junction bases not matched to a gene: 4. The CDR3 sequence is CASSVGTGGYQETQYF. In DNA, the CDR3 is TGTGCCAGCAGCGTAGGAACGGGGGGGTACCAAGAGACCCAGTACTTC.

The V call is TRBV5-1, the J call TRBJ2-2; 9 bases are a match to TRBD1. J was trimmed by 3 bases and V by 1 base; bases with no gene match: 4. The CDR3 contains 16 residues. The germline V gene encodes CDR1 SGHRS and CDR2 YFSETQ. In DNA form, the CDR3 reads TGCGCCAGCAGCTTGAGGGGGACAGGGTACACCGGGGAGCTGTTTTTT. Encoded protein: CASSLRGTGYTGELFF.

The chain recombines TRBV9 with TRBJ2-7, with D perhaps matching TRBD2 (5 bases). The V and J ends lost 4 bases and 2 bases respectively, with 16 bases between them. This CDR3 region has 15 residues. Germline V gene data show CDR1 as SGDLS and CDR2 as YYNGEE. CDR3 DNA sequence: TGTGCCAGCAGCCCGGACTTAGTGGGTCCCTACGAGCAGTACTTC. Protein sequence: CASSPDLVGPYEQYF.

The rearrangement joins TRBV28 to TRBJ1-4; 8 nucleotides align to TRBD1. The length of the CDR3 is 15 residues. The V and J ends lost 3 bases and 5 bases, in that order; junction bases with no gene match: 5. Germline CDR1 reads MDHEN; CDR2 reads SYDVKM. Here the CDR3 reads CASSFSGGLNEKLFF. CDR3 bases: TGTGCCAGCAGTTTCTCAGGGGGCCTGAATGAAAAACTGTTTTTT. Supplemented by reference TRBV28 and TRBJ1-4, the full variable domain reads DVKVTQSSRYLVKRTGEKVFLECVQDMDHENMFWYRQDPGLGLRLIYFSYDVKMKEKGDIPEGYSVSREKKERFSLILESASTNQTSMYLCASSFSGGLNEKLFFGSGTQLSVL.

V usage is TRBV29-1 and J usage is TRBJ2-3; the D gene is possibly TRBD2 (6 bases). Trimming took off 0 bases at V and 0 bases at J, with 16 bases between the two ends. The CDR3 length is 17 residues. In germline, CDR1 is SQVTM, CDR2 ANQGSEA. CDR3 sequence reads: CSVEDRTSILSTDTQYF. DNA of the CDR3: TGCAGCGTTGAAGATCGAACTAGCATCCTTAGCACAGATACGCAGTATTTT.

This sequence joins TRBV6-5 and TRBJ1-2; possible D gene TRBD1, 5 bases. There are 15 residues in the CDR3. V was pared by 5 bases and J by 0 bases, with 13 bases between. Germline V gene sequence: CDR1 MNHEY, CDR2 SVGAGI. The CDR3 DNA reads as TGTGCCAGCAGTCCAGGACACCTGTCTAACTATGGCTACACCTTC. It specifies CASSPGHLSNYGYTF.

The chain joins TRBV30 to TRBJ1-2; weak D call: TRBD1 (6 bases). The CDR3 covers 14 residues. Trimming stripped 3 bases from V and 5 bases from J, with 16 bases between. Germline V gene lookup returns CDR1 GTSNPN and CDR2 SVGIG (reference sequence). This chain's CDR3 is CAWSVTGTRYGYTF. CDR3 nucleotides: TGTGCCTGGAGCGTCACAGGGACCAGATATGGCTACACCTTC.

This clone turned up a few times. The chain links TRBV28 to TRBJ1-1, with D unclear. The CDR3 consists of 12 residues. The germline gives CDR1 MDHEN, CDR2 SYDVKM. Between the trimmed V and J ends, which lost 6 bases and 7 bases, there was a span of 12 bases. CDR3 loop: CASSSGLIEAFF. In DNA form, the CDR3 reads TGTGCCAGCAGCTCAGGACTGATTGAAGCTTTCTTT.

The J gene is TRBJ1-1, the V gene TRBV5-1, with TRBD1 matching over 7 bases. The length of the CDR3 is 16 residues. The ends lost 2 bases at V and 1 base at J; junction bases unmatched: 8. Germline V gene lookup returns CDR1 SGHRS and CDR2 YFSETQ. The CDR3 region is CASSFMTGTPNTEAFF. The CDR3 DNA follows: TGCGCCAGCAGCTTTATGACAGGGACGCCGAACACTGAAGCTTTCTTT.

The genes are TRBV5-1 and TRBJ2-2; TRBD1 aligns across 11 bases. The CDR3 is 15 residues long. Germline V gene data show CDR1 as SGHRS and CDR2 as YFSETQ. The trim removed 4 bases at V and 7 bases at J, leaving 6 bases unmatched. The CDR3 nucleotides are TGCGCCAGCAGCCCGGGGACAGGGGGATACGGGGAGCTGTTTTTT. Its protein product is CASSPGTGGYGELFF.

This clone was counted once. V and J are TRBV6-1 and TRBJ2-1; a possible D gene is TRBD1 (6 bases). CDR3 size: 14 residues. V was pared by 3 bases and J by 0 bases, with 6 bases between. Germline CDR1 MNHNS, CDR2 SASEGT. The chain's CDR3 is CASSEDSSYNEQFF. CDR3 nucleotides: TGTGCCAGCAGTGAGGACAGCTCCTACAATGAGCAGTTCTTC.

V gene TRBV4-1 combines with J gene TRBJ2-1; 9 bases fit TRBD1. The J segment lost 7 bases and the V segment lost 2 bases, leaving 6 bases of the junction unmatched. The CDR3 extends over 15 amino acids. Looked up from germline, CDR1 is MGHRA and CDR2 is YSYEKL. The CDR3 protein is CASSQKPGQGNEQFF. CDR3 DNA: TGCGCCAGCAGCCAAAAGCCGGGACAGGGTAATGAGCAGTTCTTC.

The chain has TRBV7-2 and TRBJ1-2; tentatively, D is TRBD1 (6 bases). This CDR3 has 16 residues. Trimming took 2 bases from V and 4 from J, leaving 17 bases between them. From germline, CDR1 is SGHTA and CDR2 FQGNSA. As DNA, the CDR3 is TGTGCCAGCAGCTTATGGGCTCAGGGGTTCGGCTATGGCTACACCTTC. Protein sequence: CASSLWAQGFGYGYTF.

This clone was seen only once. The chain carries TRBV12-5 and TRBJ1-5; D not certain. Germline values: CDR1 LGHNT, CDR2 FRNRAP. Deletions cut 0 bases from V and 5 bases from J, with 17 bases between. This CDR3 has 17 residues. The CDR3 protein is CASGLVLGRRVDQPQHF. The CDR3 DNA reads TGTGCTAGTGGTTTGGTACTCGGGCGGCGGGTTGATCAGCCCCAGCATTTT. Full variable domain (missing parts from reference TRBV12-5 and TRBJ1-5): DARVTQTPRHKVTEMGQEVTMRCQPILGHNTVFWYRQTMMQGLELLAYFRNRAPLDDSGMPKDRFSAEMPDATLATLKIQPSEPRDSAVYFCASGLVLGRRVDQPQHFGDGTRLSIL.

V is TRBV4-1 and J is TRBJ2-7; D gene uncertain. The germline gives CDR1 MGHRA, CDR2 YSYEKL. This CDR3 spans 11 amino acids. V lost 1 base to trimming and J lost 8 bases, with 6 bases between them. CDR3 residues: CASSQGGQQYF. CDR3 bases: TGCGCCAGCAGCCAAGGAGGTCAGCAGTACTTC.

In the case of this clone: One end of the junction fails to match germline, which may point to a read error. This sequence joins TRBV11-1 and TRBJ2-5; TRBD2 matches 9 bases. The germline CDR1 and CDR2 sequences are SGHAT and FQDESV (reference sequence). CDR3 length: 15 residues. The CDR3 protein is CASSLAGTRAETQYF. For the CDR3, the DNA is TGTGCCAGCAGCCTAGCGGGGACTAGAGCAGAGACCCAGTACTTC.

A few counts support this clone. A junction boundary mismatches the germline segment, possibly from a read error. The chain carries TRBV15 and TRBJ2-7; 7 bases map to TRBD1. This CDR3 has 12 residues. Germline CDR1 and CDR2: LNHNV and YYDKDF (reference sequence). The chain's CDR3 is CATSSAQGVVDF. In DNA, the CDR3 is TGTGCCACCAGCAGTGCCCAGGGGGTCGTGGACTTC.

This chain uses TRBV28 with TRBJ1-1, with D unclear. Germline values: CDR1 MDHEN, CDR2 SYDVKM. The CDR3 loop spans 16 amino acids. Between the trimmed V and J ends, which lost 2 bases and 1 base, there was a span of 14 bases. CDR3 in amino acids: CASSLLGNLGNTEAFF. DNA of the CDR3: TGTGCCAGCAGTTTACTCGGGAACCTCGGGAACACTGAAGCTTTCTTT. The whole variable domain, remainder taken from reference TRBV28 and TRBJ1-1, is DVKVTQSSRYLVKRTGEKVFLECVQDMDHENMFWYRQDPGLGLRLIYFSYDVKMKEKGDIPEGYSVSREKKERFSLILESASTNQTSMYLCASSLLGNLGNTEAFFGQGTRLTVV.